This T cell receptor (beta chain) was sequenced in a study of CD8+ T cells in alopecia areata (dated by TCRdb to about 2018). Regarding the complete study: Treated patients were enrolled in an open-label pilot trial of oral tofacitinib at 5 to 10 mg twice daily for moderate-to-severe alopecia areata. Patients stayed on tofacitinib for 6 to 18 months and then had 6 months of follow-up off drug so that delayed response and recurrence could be assessed. To study T cell clonal expansion in alopecia areata, the researchers applied high-throughput TCRbeta sequencing to both the C3H/HeJ mouse model and human patients. Scalp tissue and sorted CD4+ and CD8+ peripheral blood T cells from patchy and totalis/universalis alopecia areata patients and from healthy controls were covered by human TCRbeta sequencing. Biopsies were taken from tofacitinib-treated patients at baseline and at 4 and 24 weeks of treatment, and a later scalp biopsy was taken in several of the tofacitinib-treated patients. Clonality in the scalp was compared among normal scalp (n=4), patchy alopecia areata scalp (n=8), and alopecia totalis/universalis scalp (n=8). The RNA source kit depended on sample type: the PAXgene miRNA kit for fixed scalp, the miRNeasy kit for PBMCs, and the RNeasy kit for mouse skin. immunoSEQ multiplex PCR using 35 Vbeta forward primers and 13 Jbeta reverse primers was used to amplify TCRbeta CDR3 regions.

Overall study outcomes, separate from this receptor: Lesional scalp, especially in alopecia totalis/universalis, showed higher clonality and more expanded CD8+ clones than normal scalp, suggesting antigenic drive. Scalp TCR repertoire analysis is complicated because resident alphabeta T cells in normal human skin are also sequenced, whereas mouse skin is dominated by gammadelta T cells. TCR sequences shared between patients were less clear than in mice, possibly partly because of HLA diversity in the patient population.

Read against the paper, the sample's time point label means: baseline before oral tofacitinib. Lesional scalp punch biopsies and peripheral blood were obtained from alopecia areata patients. PBMCs were separated by density centrifugation and stained for CD3, CD4 and CD8, after which CD4+ and CD8+ T cells were sorted on a FACSAria. Points on this clone: The specificity of this receptor is unknown. There are no base qualities to consult, and no much larger clone falls within one base.

Receptors were amplified or captured by the immunoSEQ multiplex PCR assay. To provide template for TCR sequencing, every sample had RNA extracted and reverse transcribed into cDNA. SuperScript III was used for first-strand cDNA synthesis, primed with a 2:1 mix of oligo-dT and random hexamers. Amplification bias was assessed with a synthetic immune receptor repertoire, and residual bias was removed computationally. From the authors' description of their analysis: Raw reads were preprocessed for error removal, and CDR3 was defined according to IMGT conventions as running from the conserved cysteine to phenylalanine. Clonality was computed as 1 minus the Shannon entropy, with the entropy normalized by log2 of the number of productive unique TCRs. Scalp TCRbeta sequences were cross-referenced with sorted blood CD4 and CD8 repertoires so that the CD4 or CD8 identity of scalp clones could be inferred. TCRdb limited this immuneACCESS table to in-frame rearrangements with V and J called. A share of clones is missing; checked studies link under half to unresolved V genes, and the rest is unexplained. V and J calls and clone size are as listed in that table; D and trimming were resolved from the DNA. The sample profile shows roughly 200,000 clones; roughly 60% of them were found once. The ten largest make up approximately 1.7% of the sample.

Specimen: CD4+ T cells sorted from blood, collected at week 0. This sequence was found in a human donor with alopecia areata.

The DNA is TGTGCCAGTACCAGGGACCGGCCCTATGGCTACACCTTC. Its protein is CASTRDRPYGYTF. The chain was built from TRBV19 and TRBJ1-2; 5 matching bases give a weak D call of TRBD1. A distance of 13 bases separates the germline ends of V and J, which lose 7 bases and 4 bases respectively. For CDR1 and CDR2, the germline V gene (reference sequence) lists LNHDA and SQIVND. From its cysteine to its phenylalanine, the CDR3 spans 13 amino acids. Kept here is only the CDR3 DNA, which spans 39 bases and is read in frame from base 1.